This TCR beta chain was retrieved from a study of T-cell memory formation after mild COVID-19 (TCRdb year 2021). With respect to the entire study: Most TCR sequence clusters were specific to one of the two donors. The cohort was made up of two young adult volunteers, one female and one male, who were previously healthy. T-cell clones expanding and contracting after mild COVID-19 in two donors were tracked by longitudinal TCRalpha and TCRbeta repertoire sequencing. General conclusions and limits of the study: The detection of some responding clones in pre-infection memory suggests that pre-existing cross-reactive memory T cells joined the SARS-CoV-2 response. SARS-CoV-2 specificity was not confirmed for the second-wave clones peaking on day 37. Only a couple of mild cases were covered by the study, and larger cohorts that include severe cases with pre-infection samples were considered necessary. Contracting CD4+ clones turned up mainly in the CM and EM memory subsets, whereas EMRA was where CD8+ clones were enriched. From day 15 to 85, contracting clones showed balanced CD4/CD8 phenotypes, whereas a second wave of clones that expanded from day 15 to 37 leaned towards CD4+.

CDR3 length: 16 amino acids, cysteine to phenylalanine. Of all the DNA, just the CDR3 is kept, 48 bases in frame from base 1. Reading the germline V gene gives CDR1 SGHNT and CDR2 YENEEA. A distance of 13 bases separates the germline ends of V and J, which lose 4 bases and 0 bases respectively. PBMCs were isolated by Ficoll-Paque density gradient centrifugation. TCRdb names Illumina NovaSeq 6000 as the instrument used. TCRalpha and TCRbeta cDNA libraries were constructed by 5'RACE with constant-segment primers, with sample barcodes and unique molecular identifiers being introduced. RNA was extracted from every sample with Trizol reagent. The libraries were amplified in two PCR steps, and the second step added a second sample barcode and Illumina TruSeq adapters. Sequencing of the libraries was done on an Illumina NovaSeq, producing 2 x 150 bp paired-end reads. The original pipeline was this. Reads were demultiplexed and collapsed into UMI-guided consensus sequences with migec v1.2.7. Using mixcr v2.1.11, UMI consensuses were aligned to TRA and TRB V and J templates and then assembled into clonotypes. A clonotype was counted as expanded or contracted only if both edgeR and NoisET called the change significant, with noise models trained on biological replicates. edgeR calls used a false discovery rate-adjusted p below 0.01 and a log2 fold-change threshold of 1. As an exploratory analysis of dynamics, max-normalized trajectories of the 1000 most abundant clonotypes were examined by PCA with hierarchical clustering. The CD4 or CD8 phenotype of responding clones was assigned using the separately sequenced CD4+ and CD8+ repertoires. TCRdb's own reprocessing of the public reads used fastp at Q25 and MiXCR and kept productive beta chains. Rows matching on CDR3 protein sequence are summarized as one entry with the most common DNA and genes. These V and J calls originate from TCRdb's pipeline instead of the authors' own analysis. Within this sample are 300,000 to 350,000 distinct CDR3 sequences, with around 15% of them counted one time only. The ten most abundant clones make up 21% of the sample.

This clonotype was picked up a small number of times. Its recognized antigen is unknown. No much larger clone is present one base from it, and per-base qualities are unavailable. Material for sequencing was PBMCs or a T cell subset sorted from them (not recorded which). This TCR came from a man in his late teens or twenties who had mild COVID-19 (a few samples of this study predate the infection). The sample titles of this study are shuffled in the database, so cell type and time point are left out; the donor was told from shared clones. The receptor chain draws on TRBV11-3 and TRBJ2-1, with the D gene call left open. The CDR3 protein: CASSSAGLSSYNEQFF. The nucleotides read TGTGCCAGCAGCTCCGCCGGGCTTAGCTCCTACAATGAGCAGTTCTTC.